A single sample gave rise to the 10 T cell receptor beta chains below, sequenced in a study of cytomegalovirus exposure and HLA in healthy donors. The PCR ran on 60 Vbeta and 13 Jbeta primers. Only in-frame clones appear in the TCRdb table, and some are missing; sequencing was by immunoSEQ multiplex PCR. The repertoire includes roughly 190,000 clones, approximately 12% of them detected once, and under 10% sits in the top ten. Input material: PBMCs. All receptors derive from a man over 45 in good health and CMV-seropositive.

For this clone: Additional DNA sequences in this sample encode the identical CDR3. This rearrangement joins TRBV7-2 to TRBJ2-5, with unresolved D. Trimming removed 1 base from V and 2 bases from J, with 5 bases in between. This CDR3 has 13 amino acids. Germline values: CDR1 SGHTA, CDR2 FQGNSA. CDR3 protein: CASSLGLQETQYF. The CDR3 nucleotides are TGTGCCAGCAGCTTAGGACTTCAAGAGACCCAGTACTTC. Combining the CDR3 with reference TRBV7-2 and TRBJ2-5 gives the whole variable domain GAGVSQSPSNKVTEKGKDVELRCDPISGHTALYWYRQSLGQGLEFLIYFQGNSAPDKSGLPSDRFSAERTGGSVSTLTIQRTQQEDSAVYLCASSLGLQETQYFGPGTRLLVL.

This clone was counted only a few times. The chain couples TRBV20-1 to TRBJ2-5; D remains unclear. V was trimmed by 5 bases and J by 3 bases, leaving 7 bases between them. From germline, CDR1 is DFQATT and CDR2 SNEGSKA (reference sequence). The CDR3 contains 11 residues. The chain's CDR3 is CSAALEETQYF. The CDR3 DNA sequence: TGCAGTGCTGCACTCGAAGAGACCCAGTACTTC.

Worth noting for this clone: The sample has other DNA sequences that encode this CDR3 too. This rearrangement joins TRBV6-6 to TRBJ1-1, with TRBD1 matching 10 bases. Trimming cost V 5 bases and J 2 bases; bases outside gene matches: 5. The CDR3 runs 15 residues. Germline V gene lookup returns CDR1 MNHNY and CDR2 SVGAGI (reference sequence). CDR3 sequence reads: CASSRPTGGNTEAFF. Written as DNA, the CDR3 is TGTGCCAGCAGTCGACCGACAGGGGGCAACACTGAAGCTTTCTTT.

V is TRBV30 and J is TRBJ1-1; TRBD1 might be the D (6 bases). Trimming took 0 bases from V and 3 from J, leaving 14 bases between them. CDR1 and CDR2 from the germline V gene are GTSNPN and SVGIG (reference sequence). The CDR3 is 15 amino acids. DNA for the CDR3: TGTGCCTGGAGTGTACAGGGAGCTGCGTACACTGAAGCTTTCTTT. Amino acid sequence: CAWSVQGAAYTEAFF.

In this sample, this clone turned up a few times. The chain carries TRBV5-1 and TRBJ2-2; D not certain. The V end lost 6 bases, the J end lost 6 bases, and 18 bases lay between the germline ends. Germline values: CDR1 SGHRS, CDR2 YFSETQ. This CDR3 comprises 15 residues. The CDR3 region has the DNA TGCGCCAGCACCCCGGCGCAAACGAGGTCCGGGGAGCTGTTTTTT. Translated, it gives CASTPAQTRSGELFF. Drawing the rest from reference TRBV5-1 and TRBJ2-2, the complete variable domain is KAGVTQTPRYLIKTRGQQVTLSCSPISGHRSVSWYQQTPGQGLQFLFEYFSETQRNKGNFPGRFSGRQFSNSRSEMNVSTLELGDSALYLCASTPAQTRSGELFFGEGSRLTVL.

The J gene is TRBJ2-1, the V gene TRBV6-1, with TRBD2 identical over 13 bases. Trimming removed 7 bases from V and 7 bases from J; junction bases left unmatched: 4. Germline V lookup: CDR1 MNHNS, CDR2 SASEGT. The CDR3 covers 14 residues. CDR3 DNA: TGTGCCAGCACTAGGACTAGCGGGGGAAATGAGCAGTTCTTC. Its translation is CASTRTSGGNEQFF.

The chain carries TRBV6-5 and TRBJ1-2; D is possibly TRBD1 (5 bases). V dropped 6 bases and J dropped 3 bases, with 8 bases sitting between them. The CDR3 totals 12 residues. Germline CDR1 MNHEY, CDR2 SVGAGI. CDR3 nucleotides: TGTGCCAGCAGGGGGCGGCACTATGGCTACACCTTC. Protein: CASRGRHYGYTF.

This clone was counted only a few times. A read error may account for a junction end that differs from germline. The rearrangement joins TRBV7-7 to TRBJ2-2; D is ambiguous. Germline V gene data show CDR1 as SSHAT and CDR2 as FNYEAQ (reference sequence). This CDR3 spans 13 amino acids. The CDR3 sequence is CASSLNRVGELFF. CDR3 DNA: TGTGCTAGCAGCTTAAACCGGGTTGGGGAGCTGTTTTTT. The full variable domain, with the rest looked up from reference TRBV7-7 and TRBJ2-2, is GAGVSQSPRYKVTKRGQDVTLRCDPISSHATLYWYQQALGQGPEFLTYFNYEAQPDKSGLPSDRFSAERPEGSISTLTIQRTEQRDSAMYRCASSLNRVGELFFGEGSRLTVL.

The chain joins TRBV12-5 to TRBJ2-5, with 9 positions matching TRBD1. Germline CDR1 LGHNT, CDR2 FRNRAP. CDR3 size: 14 residues. V lost 1 base and J lost 5; bases outside the gene matches: 2. DNA for the CDR3: TGTGCTAGTGGTTTGGGACAGGGGGTGGAGACCCAGTACTTC. This translates into CASGLGQGVETQYF.

The chain has TRBV4-1 and TRBJ1-2; the match to TRBD1 covers 8 bases. Germline CDR1 is MGHRA and CDR2 is YSYEKL. V gave up 3 bases and J gave up 1 base; unmatched junction bases: 4. This CDR3 is 15 amino acids long. The CDR3 bases are TGCGCCAGCAGCCACCCGGACAGGGTTAACTATGGCTACACCTTC. The encoded protein is CASSHPDRVNYGYTF.